This T cell receptor beta chain emerged from a study of vaccination and CD4 T cells after COVID-19. As to treatment: roughly 10-day PBMC culture with coronavirus spike peptide pools or control peptides (ViraFEST assay). Trimming pared 3 bases from V and 0 bases from J, leaving 10 bases between. There are 15 residues in the CDR3. CDR1 SGDLS and CDR2 YYNGEE come from the germline V gene. Once obtained from cultured CD4+ T cells, the DNA was sequenced using the Oncomine TCR Beta short-read assay. TCRdb passed the PCR reads through MiXCR, listing each CDR3 protein once. The data show more than 20,000 distinct CDR3 sequences, with roughly 45% seen just once and just over 7% held by the top ten. Remarks on this clonotype: Its antigen is still unknown.

This sequence originates from a human donor who had recovered from COVID-19. Sequences were obtained from CD4+ T cells from blood, cultured in vitro. The chain uses TRBV9 and TRBJ1-5, with D possibly TRBD1 on 5 matching bases. This chain's CDR3 is CASSGGGNSNQPQHF. For the CDR3, the DNA is TGTGCCAGCAGCGGCGGGGGAAATAGCAATCAGCCCCAGCATTTT.